This is a list of T cell receptor beta chains from one sample in a study of identical twins. TCRdb re-derived calls from the 5' RACE reads in MiXCR, one entry per CDR3 protein. The sample lists roughly 1.6 million distinct CDR3 sequences, more than 30% seen once, with over 0.25% in the top ten. Sequencing used cord blood. Receptors originate from a newborn girl in good health. Both conserved end residues are part of each CDR3. Each record gives: D gene, J gene, clone size, V gene, CDR3 protein, CDR3 DNA. A D gene is named only where the DNA matches it firmly. Size tells how often a clone was seen (once, few, many) or the class of an expanded clone, and some rows leave it out.

>NA|TRBJ2-7|once|TRBV14
CASSQDLGAVYEQYF
TGTGCCAGCAGCCAAGATCTGGGGGCGGTGTACGAGCAGTACTTC
>NA|TRBJ2-1|NA|TRBV6-2/TRBV6-3
CASSPTLEQFF
TGTGCCAGCAGTCCGACCCTTGAGCAGTTCTTC
>TRBD2|TRBJ2-3|NA|TRBV12-3/TRBV12-4
CASLISLAGGALTADTEYF
TGTGCCAGTCTTATATCCCTAGCGGGGGGGGCCCTTACCGCAGATACGGAGTATTTT
>NA|TRBJ1-2|NA|TRBV4-2
CASSQMRGNYDYTF
TGTGCCAGCAGCCAAATGCGCGGCAACTATGACTACACCTTC
>NA|TRBJ1-5|NA|TRBV27
CASRRQEHLPQHF
TGTGCCAGCAGGAGACAGGAACATCTGCCCCAGCATTTT
>TRBD2|TRBJ2-7|few|TRBV24-1
CATGGSGAESYNEQYF
TGTGCCACCGGTGGCAGCGGGGCCGAGTCCTACAATGAGCAGTACTTC
>NA|TRBJ1-2|NA|TRBV12-3/TRBV12-4
CASSFGGGDYGYTF
TGTGCCAGCAGTTTTGGGGGGGGTGACTATGGCTACACCTTC
>NA|TRBJ1-5|NA|TRBV20-1
CSARDPLNQPQHF
TGCAGTGCTAGGGACCCCCTCAATCAGCCCCAGCATTTT
>NA|TRBJ1-2|few|TRBV4-2
CASSQRGGENYGYTF
TGTGCCAGCAGCCAAAGGGGGGGCGAGAACTATGGCTACACCTTC
>NA|TRBJ1-5|NA|TRBV28
CASSNFGGDQPQHF
TGTGCCAGCAGTAACTTTGGGGGGGATCAGCCCCAGCATTTT
>TRBD2|TRBJ2-7|few|TRBV20-1
CSARATSGVYNEQYF
TGCAGTGCTAGAGCCACTAGCGGGGTCTACAATGAGCAGTACTTC
>TRBD2|TRBJ2-7|NA|TRBV11-2
CASSLKTSGAPYEQYF
TGTGCCAGCAGCCTCAAGACTAGCGGGGCCCCCTACGAGCAGTACTTC
>NA|TRBJ2-1|NA|TRBV16
CASSQSYAGNEQFF
TGTGCCAGCAGCCAATCTTACGCGGGAAATGAGCAGTTCTTC
>TRBD2|TRBJ2-1|few|TRBV15
CATSRGYRSSGTYNEQFF
TGTGCCACCAGCAGAGGTTACCGCTCTAGCGGGACCTACAATGAGCAGTTCTTC
>TRBD1|TRBJ2-3|few|TRBV20-1
CSARTGGSTDTQYF
TGCAGTGCTAGAACAGGGGGGTCGACAGATACGCAGTATTTT
>TRBD2|TRBJ2-7|NA|TRBV28
CASSYQRESSYEQYF
TGTGCCAGCAGTTACCAGCGGGAGAGCTCCTACGAGCAGTACTTC
>NA|TRBJ2-7|few|TRBV7-2
CASSPSTVREQYF
TGTGCCAGCAGCCCAAGCACAGTCCGCGAGCAGTACTTC
>NA|TRBJ2-3|NA|TRBV23-1
CASSQTGSSTDTQYF
TGCGCCAGCAGTCAAACAGGTTCTAGCACAGATACGCAGTATTTT